Listed here are 16 T cell receptor beta chains from one sample, sequenced in a study of T cells in localized non-small cell lung cancer (dated by TCRdb to 2019 to 2021). Library creation used the immunoSEQ multiplex PCR assay. Entries here come from immuneACCESS through TCRdb and include only in-frame sequences with V and J called. Some clones fail to appear in such tables; in the studies checked, an unresolved V gene covers under half of the shortfall, and the cause of the remainder is unknown. This sample lists about 5,000 clones; 28% were detected once. The ten largest clonotypes hold around 5% of the sample. The sample was lung tumor tissue, taken before any cancer treatment. These receptors were collected from a man aged 35-75 years with stage II lung adenocarcinoma.

The chain is built from TRBV6-7 and TRBJ1-3; D might be TRBD1 (5 bases). TRBV6-7 is an ORF for which the function is uncertain. The CDR3 has 13 amino acids. The V and J ends lost 4 bases and 8 bases respectively, with 12 bases between them. DNA of the CDR3: TGTGCCAGCAGTTCAACAGGTCGCCACACCATATATTTT. This sequence encodes CASSSTGRHTIYF.

This clone was seen a few times. The chain has TRBV15 and TRBJ2-7, with 7 bases lining up with TRBD1. V gave up 0 bases and J gave up 3 bases; unmatched junction bases: 8. Germline values: CDR1 LNHNV, CDR2 YYDKDF (reference sequence). The CDR3 totals 16 residues. The CDR3 nucleotides read TGTGCCACCAGCAGAGATCTTGTGACAGGGATCTACGAGCAGTACTTC. It yields the protein CATSRDLVTGIYEQYF.

This chain links TRBV18 with TRBJ2-2; D possibly corresponds to TRBD1 (6 bases). This CDR3 is built from 14 residues. The V end was cut by 3 bases, the J end by 4 bases, with 9 bases between. Germline V gene lookup returns CDR1 KGHSH and CDR2 LQKENI. As DNA, the CDR3 is TGTGCCAGCTCACCCACAGGGACCACCGGGGAGCTGTTTTTT. This codes for CASSPTGTTGELFF. Looking up the rest from reference TRBV18 and TRBJ2-2 gives the full variable domain: NAGVMQNPRHLVRRRGQEARLRCSPMKGHSHVYWYRQLPEEGLKFMVYLQKENIIDESGMPKERFSAEFPKEGPSILRIQQVVRGDSAAYFCASSPTGTTGELFFGEGSRLTVL.

The chain has TRBV6-8 and TRBJ1-1, with 7 bases that match TRBD1. There are 12 residues in the CDR3. Germline V gene data show CDR1 as MNHGY and CDR2 as SAAAGT. The V and J ends lost 6 bases and 8 bases, in that order; junction bases with no gene match: 6. The CDR3 is CASSPGTVEAFF. In DNA, the CDR3 is TGTGCCAGCAGCCCCGGGACAGTAGAAGCTTTCTTT.

This rearrangement joins TRBV28 to TRBJ1-5; unclear D gene. The V and J ends lost 6 bases and 3 bases respectively, with 15 bases between them. Per germline, CDR1 MDHEN and CDR2 SYDVKM. The CDR3 covers 15 residues. CDR3 protein: CASSPQFGNNQPQHF. The CDR3 region has the DNA TGTGCCAGCAGCCCCCAGTTCGGGAACAATCAGCCCCAGCATTTT.

This clone was seen a handful of times. This rearrangement joins TRBV6-8 to TRBJ1-3; D is unclear. The CDR3 loop spans 15 amino acids. The germline CDR1 and CDR2 sequences are MNHGY and SAAAGT. Trimming pared 7 bases from V and 0 bases from J, leaving 13 bases between. The CDR3 region has the DNA TGTGCCAGCACTCGACGCCTAGACTCTGGAAACACCATATATTTT. Its translation is CASTRRLDSGNTIYF.

The chain joins TRBV6-8 to TRBJ2-7; TRBD2 matches 8 bases. There are 14 residues in the CDR3. V lost 10 bases to trimming and J lost 7 bases; unmatched junction nucleotides: 15. Germline assignment: CDR1 MNHGY and CDR2 SAAAGT. In nucleotides, the CDR3 is TGTGCCATCAGCCACTCGGGGGGGAACGTTGAGCAGTACTTC. Translating it yields CAISHSGGNVEQYF.

J is TRBJ1-1 and V is TRBV29-1, with no clear D. Trimming stripped 1 base from V and 4 bases from J, with 13 bases between. Germline V lookup: CDR1 SQVTM, CDR2 ANQGSEA. The CDR3 extends over 14 amino acids. For the CDR3, the DNA is TGCAGCGTTGAAGGACTCCGTAAGGGCACTGAAGCTTTCTTT. This gives the protein CSVEGLRKGTEAFF.

The chain is built from TRBV6-8 and TRBJ2-5, with D unclear. Germline V gene sequence: CDR1 MNHGY, CDR2 SAAAGT. The CDR3 has 13 residues. V lost 0 bases, J lost 5 bases, and 7 bases lay in between. CDR3 sequence (DNA): TGTGCCAGCAGTTACTCGGCGTCGGAGACCCAGTACTTC. As protein: CASSYSASETQYF.

This clone was counted between two and nine times. This chain connects TRBV6-8 to TRBJ2-7; TRBD2 matches 10 bases. Germline CDR1 and CDR2: MNHGY and SAAAGT. V trimming: 5 bases; J trimming: 6 bases; junction bases outside the gene matches: 16. The CDR3 length is 17 residues. The chain's CDR3 is CASSVGGTSVGLAEQYF. CDR3 coding DNA: TGTGCCAGCAGTGTCGGAGGGACTAGCGTAGGTTTGGCCGAGCAGTACTTC.

This clone occurred a few times. The rearrangement joins TRBV9 to TRBJ1-2, with TRBD1 matching over 7 bases. V gave up 3 bases and J gave up 3 bases; unmatched junction bases: 5. Germline CDR1 SGDLS, CDR2 YYNGEE. CDR3 length: 14 amino acids. The CDR3: CASSEEGAHYGYTF. CDR3 DNA sequence: TGTGCCAGCAGCGAAGAGGGGGCTCACTATGGCTACACCTTC.

This chain uses TRBV19 with TRBJ1-1, with D hard to call. This CDR3 comprises 16 residues. Germline V gene sequence: CDR1 LNHDA, CDR2 SQIVND (reference sequence). V was clipped by 3 bases and J by 4 bases, with 18 bases between them. This chain's CDR3 is CASSIKGALGRTEAFF. Written as DNA, the CDR3 is TGTGCCAGTAGTATTAAGGGTGCCCTAGGGCGCACTGAAGCTTTCTTT.

This chain joins TRBV6-8 and TRBJ2-1; tentatively, D is TRBD1 (6 bases). The CDR3 spans 12 residues. V lost 10 bases, J lost 5 bases, and 12 bases lay in between. Germline V gives CDR1 MNHGY, CDR2 SAAAGT. CDR3 protein: CAIRGLDNEQFF. CDR3 sequence (DNA): TGTGCCATCAGGGGCTTGGACAATGAGCAGTTCTTC.

Judged by abundance, this clone is medium-sized. This chain joins TRBV11-3 and TRBJ1-1; D gene uncertain. Trimming shortened V by 5 bases and J by 0 bases, and 10 bases separated the two germline ends. CDR3 length: 14 residues. Germline CDR1 SGHNT, CDR2 YENEEA. The CDR3 nucleotides read TGTGCCAGCAGCCTGACTGACATGAACACTGAAGCTTTCTTT. This codes for CASSLTDMNTEAFF.

This clone is labeled large. The chain carries TRBV12-5 and TRBJ1-1; 7 nucleotides align to TRBD1. The ends lost 2 bases at V and 1 base at J; junction bases unmatched: 7. The CDR3 consists of 16 residues. Germline values: CDR1 LGHNT, CDR2 FRNRAP. Written as DNA, the CDR3 is TGTGCTAGTGGTTTGTACAGGGGAAGAAGGAACACTGAAGCTTTCTTT. Its protein product is CASGLYRGRRNTEAFF.

There are a few counts of this clone. The rearrangement joins TRBV9 to TRBJ2-2, with a tentative D call TRBD1 (6 bases). The CDR3 totals 15 residues. V was shortened by 3 bases and J by 4 bases, with 13 bases between the two germline ends. CDR1 and CDR2 from the germline V gene are SGDLS and YYNGEE. CDR3 DNA: TGTGCCAGCAGCGCGACAGGCACATTCACCGGGGAGCTGTTTTTT. It translates to CASSATGTFTGELFF. Full variable domain (remainder filled in from reference TRBV9 and TRBJ2-2): DSGVTQTPKHLITATGQRVTLRCSPRSGDLSVYWYQQSLDQGLQFLIQYYNGEERAKGNILERFSAQQFPDLHSELNLSSLELGDSALYFCASSATGTFTGELFFGEGSRLTVL.